Described below is a single TCR beta chain sequence and its context. Its specific antigen is unknown. No much larger clonotype is one base removed from it; base qualities were not supplied. This sample is part of a study of blood T cell repertoires in COVID-19 (dated by TCRdb to 2018 to 2020). About the investigation overall: Collaborator samples came from the United States, Italy and Spain and covered acute and convalescent phases of COVID-19. The prospective study material was composed of cDNA or gDNA derived from T cells, B-cell-depleted T cells, or PBMCs. Subjects who had been exposed to COVID-19, were actively infected with it, or had recovered from it provided the deeply sampled blood TCRbeta repertoires that made up the dataset. A freely available public database, intended as a resource for researchers studying the immune response to SARS-CoV-2, is where the repertoires were released. The samples were drawn from the first 160 participants of the ongoing ImmuneRACE study and from over a thousand subjects provided by 6 global collaborators. A de-identified subject ID, COVID-19 status, age in years and sex were almost always included in the sample metadata. Where available, HLA class I and class II types were obtained from metadata supplied by the sample provider rather than from assay-based typing. The study at large found these results: How much clinical and demographic metadata was included differed by source and by participant, and the metadata was provided uncurated.

TCRbeta CDR3 regions were amplified from genomic DNA by means of the immunoSEQ Assay, a bias-controlled multiplex PCR. Concerning the study's data processing: The number of nucleated cells in each sample was estimated by amplification of reference gene primers within the assay. Sequence reads were collapsed and filtered to measure the absolute abundance of every unique TCRbeta CDR3 rearrangement. For each sample, productive Simpson clonality was calculated by taking the square root of Simpson's diversity index across productive rearrangements. Held by TCRdb, this immuneACCESS table contains in-frame sequences only and omits some clones. Under half of the omission traces to an unresolved V gene where checked; the cause of the rest is unknown. That table furnishes V, J and clone size, whereas the DNA furnished D and trimming. The sample table contains 95,000 to 110,000 clones; only one count was recorded for approximately 88% of them. The ten most abundant clones make up 26% of the sample.

CDR1 LGHDT and CDR2 YNNKEL are derived from the germline V gene (reference sequence). Spanning cysteine to phenylalanine, the CDR3 consists of 15 amino acids. Only CDR3 DNA is held: 45 bases, read in frame from base 1. The junction shows trimming of 4 bases on V and 3 bases on J, and the gene matches do not reach 3 bases of it. Each collaborating institution followed its own protocols to collect whole blood in K2EDTA tubes. For TCRbeta analysis, collaborators shipped samples as frozen whole blood, isolated PBMCs, or DNA extracted from either of those sample types. Here the chain combines TRBV3-1 (or the pseudogene TRBV3-2) and TRBJ2-2; TRBD2 lines up with 9 middle nucleotides. This TCR was sampled from a man aged 60-69 years with acute or convalescent COVID-19. Sequenced input: peripheral blood. CDR3 region: CASSRSGSYTGELFF. The DNA reads as follows: TGTGCCAGCAGCCGTAGCGGGAGTTACACCGGGGAGCTGTTTTTT.